Listed below are T cell receptor beta chains from one sample, sequenced in a study of shared clonotypes between healthy human individuals. Method: immunoSEQ multiplex PCR; TCRdb's copy keeps in-frame clones and lacks some. The sample holds roughly 2,000,000 clones, about 95% seen once. The sample consisted of naive CD8+ T cells sorted from blood. The receptor source for this set is a man between 18 and 35 years old in good health. The CDR3 runs from the conserved cysteine through the conserved F or W. Fields, in order: CDR3 protein, CDR3 DNA, D gene, clone size, V gene, J gene. The D gene is left open where the match is weak. A clone size is listed for some rows: how often the clone was seen (once, few, many), or a class if it is expanded.

CASSRTSPLDEQYF	TGTGCCAGCAGTCGGACTAGCCCCTTGGACGAGCAGTACTTC	TRBD2	.	TRBV27	TRBJ2-7
CASSESQGQGAGNTGELFF	TGCGCCAGCAGTGAGTCCCAAGGACAGGGGGCAGGAAACACCGGGGAGCTGTTTTTT	TRBD1	.	TRBV10-1	TRBJ2-2
CASSLGSGEKGEQFF	TGCGCCAGCAGCTTGGGCAGCGGGGAGAAAGGTGAGCAGTTCTTC	TRBD2	.	TRBV5-1	TRBJ2-1
CASSILGPSYGYTF	TGTGCCAGTAGTATACTTGGGCCATCCTATGGCTACACCTTC	.	.	TRBV19	TRBJ1-2
CASSGSGKSSYEQYF	TGTGCCAGCAGCGGCAGCGGGAAGAGCTCCTACGAGCAGTACTTC	TRBD2	.	TRBV5-4	TRBJ2-7
CASSFPGLGQETQYF	TGTGCCAGCAGCTTCCCGGGACTAGGGCAAGAGACCCAGTACTTC	TRBD2	.	TRBV7-9	TRBJ2-5
CASSFSGSYEQYF	TGTGCTAGCAGCTTTAGCGGGAGCTACGAGCAGTACTTC	TRBD2	.	TRBV7-7	TRBJ2-7
CASSLTSSWYEQYF	TGTGCCAGCAGTTTGACTAGCTCATGGTACGAGCAGTACTTC	TRBD2	.	TRBV27	TRBJ2-7
CAAPREGVRGEQYF	TGTGCCGCACCGAGGGAGGGGGTGAGGGGAGAGCAGTACTTC	.	.	TRBV30	TRBJ2-7
CASSPPIGQGRYEQYF	TGTGCCAGCAGCCCTCCTATAGGGCAGGGGCGTTACGAGCAGTACTTC	.	.	TRBV7-9	TRBJ2-7
CASSLVRVDGYTF	TGTGCCAGCAGCTTAGTTCGGGTCGACGGCTACACCTTC	.	.	TRBV7-9	TRBJ1-2
CASSVGTAAYEQYF	TGTGCCAGCAGTGTCGGGACAGCAGCCTACGAGCAGTACTTC	TRBD1	.	TRBV6-1	TRBJ2-7
CASSVHLPSTDTQYF	TGTGCCAGCAGCGTTCACTTGCCTAGCACAGATACGCAGTATTTT	.	.	TRBV9	TRBJ2-3
CASSSWTSGGDQETQYF	TGTGCCAGCAGTTCCTGGACTAGCGGGGGAGACCAAGAGACCCAGTACTTC	TRBD2	.	TRBV28	TRBJ2-5
CASSSRQGATREAFF	TGTGCCAGCAGTTCACGACAGGGGGCGACGCGTGAAGCTTTCTTT	TRBD1	.	TRBV28	TRBJ1-1
CASSFPGRADTQYF	TGTGCCAGCAGCTTTCCAGGGAGGGCAGATACGCAGTATTTT	TRBD2	.	TRBV5-5	TRBJ2-3
CASSQVIQGEPEAFF	TGCGCCAGCAGCCAAGTGATACAGGGGGAGCCTGAAGCTTTCTTT	TRBD1	.	TRBV4-1	TRBJ1-1
CASTDGSSYNEQFF	TGTGCCAGCACGGACGGTAGCTCCTACAATGAGCAGTTCTTC	.	.	TRBV27	TRBJ2-1
CASSLVMGGNEQFF	TGTGCCAGCAGCTTAGTAATGGGGGGGAATGAGCAGTTCTTC	TRBD2	.	TRBV11-2	TRBJ2-1
CASSLPGMYEQYF	TGTGCCAGCAGCTTGCCAGGGATGTACGAGCAGTACTTC	.	.	TRBV5-6	TRBJ2-7
CASSQDFGMAGTDIF	TGCGCCAGCAGCCAAGATTTCGGTATGGCAGGGACAGACATTTTT	TRBD1	.	TRBV4-3	TRBJ1-4
CACNGAGSSYEQYF	TGTGCCTGCAATGGGGCGGGCAGCTCCTACGAGCAGTACTTC	.	.	TRBV30	TRBJ2-7
CASGGLIDTQYF	TGTGCCAGCGGAGGGCTCATAGATACGCAGTATTTT	.	.	TRBV9	TRBJ2-3
CASSSPDSSGNTIYF	TGTGCCAGCAGCTCCCCGGACAGCTCTGGAAACACCATATATTTT	.	.	TRBV7-6	TRBJ1-3
CASSLSPFGGQQYF	TGTGCCAGCAGTTTATCGCCGTTTGGTGGGCAGCAGTACTTC	.	.	TRBV27	TRBJ2-7
CSASVGETQYF	TGCAGTGCTAGTGTCGGTGAGACCCAGTACTTC	.	once	TRBV20-1	TRBJ2-5
CSVEDPPETQYF	TGCAGCGTTGAAGATCCCCCGGAGACCCAGTACTTC	.	.	TRBV29-1	TRBJ2-5
CASSLAGQPSYEQYF	TGTGCCAGCAGCTTGGCTGGACAGCCGTCCTACGAGCAGTACTTC	.	.	TRBV5-6	TRBJ2-7
CASSNTQEQETQYF	TGTGCCAGCAGTAATACACAGGAACAAGAGACCCAGTACTTC	.	.	TRBV2	TRBJ2-5
CSVGVNTEAFF	TGCAGCGTTGGCGTGAACACTGAAGCTTTCTTT	.	.	TRBV29-1	TRBJ1-1
CASRQGLSEAFF	TGTGCCAGCAGACAGGGGCTTAGTGAAGCTTTCTTT	TRBD1	.	TRBV13	TRBJ1-1
CASSSGGEGSPLHF	TGTGCCAGCAGCTCCGGGGGGGAGGGTTCACCCCTCCACTTT	.	.	TRBV9	TRBJ1-6
CASSLTGTSKSEQYF	TGTGCCAGCAGTCTGACCGGGACTAGCAAAAGCGAGCAGTACTTC	TRBD2	.	TRBV6-5	TRBJ2-7
CASSSSGGDTDTQYF	TGTGCCAGCAGCTCCTCCGGGGGGGACACAGATACGCAGTATTTT	TRBD2	.	TRBV11-2	TRBJ2-3
CASSPWAGESHEQFF	TGTGCCAGCAGCCCTTGGGCGGGAGAAAGCCATGAGCAGTTCTTC	TRBD2	once	TRBV11-2	TRBJ2-1
CASSLSGSEAFF	TGTGCCAGCAGCTTATCAGGGTCCGAAGCTTTCTTT	.	.	TRBV7-9	TRBJ1-1
CASSFWTGQETQYF	TGTGCCAGCAGCTTCTGGACAGGTCAAGAGACCCAGTACTTC	TRBD1	.	TRBV13	TRBJ2-5
CSSGTSNTEAFF	TGCAGCTCGGGGACATCGAACACTGAAGCTTTCTTT	.	.	TRBV29-1	TRBJ1-1
CASSEDSGRAFSGELFF	TGTGCCAGCAGTGAGGATAGCGGGAGGGCCTTTAGCGGGGAGCTGTTTTTT	TRBD2	once	TRBV2	TRBJ2-2
CASSPGPGLASNEQFF	TGTGCCAGCAGTCCGGGACCGGGACTAGCGTCCAATGAGCAGTTCTTC	TRBD2	.	TRBV27	TRBJ2-1
CASRAGPSTDTQYF	TGTGCCAGCAGAGCGGGGCCGAGCACAGATACGCAGTATTTT	TRBD2	.	TRBV28	TRBJ2-3
CASSVSGGVQETQYF	TGTGCCAGCAGTGTCAGCGGGGGGGTACAAGAGACCCAGTACTTC	TRBD2	.	TRBV6-5	TRBJ2-5
CASSYTYGRGETQYF	TGTGCCAGCAGTTACACCTATGGCCGGGGAGAGACCCAGTACTTC	.	.	TRBV6-6	TRBJ2-5
CASSLGELAFF	TGTGCCAGCAGTTTAGGGGAGTTGGCTTTCTTT	.	.	TRBV28	TRBJ1-1